This T cell receptor (beta chain) was sequenced for a study of human T cells and chemical hapten exposure. The wider study: In the sensitization step, 2% DPC was placed on about 2 cm by about 2 cm of upper inner arm skin. The variation in per-sample TCR yields arose mainly from small differences in pooled library volumes.

This clonotype was seen many times. TCRdb recomputed calls from the RACE reads with MiXCR, one row per CDR3 protein. The profile shows about 90,000 distinct CDR3 sequences, roughly 10% of them singletons. Time point: patch test 3, about 24 weeks after DPC sensitization. Specified treatment: therapeutic diphenylcyclopropenone sensitization with weekly scalp DPC. The clonotype comes from a woman aged 30 to 39 with alopecia areata. Some clones in this sample may be carry-over from other donors' samples. The sequences come from whole blood, collected in connection with sensitization to the hapten diphenylcyclopropenone (DPC).

The CDR3 nucleotides are TGTGCCAGTAGTTTCCGGGACACCGGATTTAGCAATCAGCCCCAGCATTTT. Translating gives CASSFRDTGFSNQPQHF. This chain connects TRBV19 to TRBJ1-5; possible D gene TRBD1, 6 bases. Germline V lookup: CDR1 LNHDA, CDR2 SQIVND (reference sequence). Trimming took off 5 bases at V and 0 bases at J, with 17 bases between the two ends. This CDR3 has 17 amino acids.